This is a list of T cell receptor beta chains from one sample in a study of human T cells and chemical hapten exposure. TCRdb reprocessed the RACE reads with MiXCR, giving one entry per CDR3 protein. Among about 45,000 distinct CDR3 sequences listed, 3% to 4.5% were seen once. The sequencing input was whole blood. These receptors were obtained from a human donor in good health. Some clones in this sample may be carry-over from other donors' samples. The CDR3 runs from the conserved cysteine through the conserved F or W. The D gene is left open where the match is weak. A clone size is listed for some rows: how often the clone was seen (once, few, many), or a class if it is expanded.

V	size	D	length	J	DNA	CDR3
TRBV6-6	NA	NA	16	TRBJ2-5	TGTGCCAGCAGTCCCCCCCCTTTGACACATGGGAAGACCCAGTACTTC	CASSPPPLTHGKTQYF
TRBV12-3/TRBV12-4	many	NA	14	TRBJ2-5	TGTGCCAGCAGTTTACCGGACACCCAAGAGACCCAGTACTTC	CASSLPDTQETQYF
TRBV7-8	many	NA	12	TRBJ2-4	TGTGCCAGCAGCTTAGCGGAAAACATTCAGTACTTC	CASSLAENIQYF
TRBV12-3/TRBV12-4	many	NA	15	TRBJ2-3	TGTGCCAGCAGTCAGACAGGCTTACCCACAGATACGCAGTATTTT	CASSQTGLPTDTQYF
TRBV28	many	NA	13	TRBJ2-2	TGTGCCAGCAGGCAAGGGCTAACCGGGGAGCTGTTTTTT	CASRQGLTGELFF
TRBV20-1	few	NA	15	TRBJ1-4	TGCAGTGCTAGAGAGCCCGGGGGAGTCTTTGAAAAACTGTTTTTT	CSAREPGGVFEKLFF
TRBV12-3/TRBV12-4	many	TRBD2	18	TRBJ2-6	TGTGCCAGCAGAGAGGGACTAGCGGGAGTAGCCGGGGCCAACGTCCTGACTTTC	CASREGLAGVAGANVLTF
TRBV7-9	many	NA	15	TRBJ1-4	TGTGCCAGCAGCCGGATATCTGGCACTAATGAAAAACTGTTTTTT	CASSRISGTNEKLFF
TRBV10-2	NA	TRBD2	16	TRBJ2-6	TGCGCCAGCAGTGAGTCGGCGGGGGTTCGTCAACGCGTCCTGACTTTC	CASSESAGVRQRVLTF
TRBV2	many	TRBD2	16	TRBJ2-2	TGTGCCAGCAGGGTTCTAGCGGGAGGTCGCACCGGGGAGCTGTTTTTT	CASRVLAGGRTGELFF
TRBV29-1	many	NA	12	TRBJ1-1	TGCAGCGTTGACGGAGGGAACACTGAAGCTTTCTTT	CSVDGGNTEAFF
TRBV12-3/TRBV12-4	many	NA	14	TRBJ2-7	TGTGCCAGCAGTTACGGGACTCGGCTCTCCGAGCAGTACTTC	CASSYGTRLSEQYF
TRBV7-9	many	NA	14	TRBJ2-5	TGTGCCAGCAGCTCTCCAGACAATCAAGAGACCCAGTACTTC	CASSSPDNQETQYF
TRBV12-3/TRBV12-4	NA	NA	14	TRBJ1-2	TGTGCCAGCAGTTTGGGCGGAGAGGGACCTGGCTACACCTTC	CASSLGGEGPGYTF
TRBV2	many	TRBD1	15	TRBJ2-1	TGTGCCAGCAGTGTTCCGGGACAGGGTATTCATGAGCAGTTCTTC	CASSVPGQGIHEQFF
TRBV29-1	many	NA	12	TRBJ2-7	TGCAGCGTGAGACCCTCGGAATACGAGCAGTACTTC	CSVRPSEYEQYF
TRBV6-5	NA	NA	15	TRBJ2-2	TGTGCCAGCAGTTACTGGGTAGGGCCGTCCGGGGAGCTGTTTTTT	CASSYWVGPSGELFF
TRBV28	few	NA	14	TRBJ1-3	TGTGCCAGCAGTTTTAAGCCCCCTGGAAACACCATATATTTT	CASSFKPPGNTIYF
TRBV4-1	many	NA	11	TRBJ2-1	TGCGCCAGCAGCCGTAGGGGTGAGCAGTTCTTC	CASSRRGEQFF
TRBV13	NA	TRBD1	14	TRBJ1-2	TGTGCCAGCAGCAAGGACAGGGGCTACTATGGCTACACCTTC	CASSKDRGYYGYTF
TRBV11-3	many	NA	13	TRBJ2-7	TGTGCCAGCAGCTCGCCCCAATCCCACGAGCAGTACTTC	CASSSPQSHEQYF
TRBV7-8	many	TRBD2	16	TRBJ2-1	TGTGCCAGCAGCCCGAATAGCGGGGGCTCCTACAATGAGCAGCTCTTC	CASSPNSGGSYNEQLF
TRBV3-1	few	NA	16	TRBJ1-1	TGTGCCAGCAGCCGCGTAACGGGGATCATGAACACTGAAGCTTTCTTT	CASSRVTGIMNTEAFF
TRBV10-2	few	TRBD1	15	TRBJ1-1	TGCGCCAGCAGTGAGCGGGGACAGCTGGGCACTGAAGCTTTCTTT	CASSERGQLGTEAFF
TRBV24-1	many	NA	15	TRBJ2-1	TGTGCCACCAGCAACGTGGAGGGGGCGCGCAATGAGCAGTTCTTC	CATSNVEGARNEQFF
TRBV7-6	many	NA	11	TRBJ2-5	TGTGCCAGCAGCCCATTAGAGACCCAGTACTTC	CASSPLETQYF
TRBV20-1	many	TRBD2	18	TRBJ2-3	TGCAGTGCTAGAGATCCTAGCGGGAGGGCCCATGGCACAGATACGCAGTATTTT	CSARDPSGRAHGTDTQYF
TRBV24-1	many	NA	15	TRBJ1-1	TGTGCCACCAGTGATTCGCAGGCCATGAACACTGAAGCTTTCTTT	CATSDSQAMNTEAFF
TRBV30	few	NA	13	TRBJ1-6	TGTGCCTGGGGGGGACACTATAATTCACCCCTCCACTTT	CAWGGHYNSPLHF
TRBV6-6	many	NA	16	TRBJ2-1	TGTGCCAGCAGTTACTCGTTAATTTACCCCGGGAATGAGCAGTTCTTC	CASSYSLIYPGNEQFF
TRBV28	NA	TRBD1	13	TRBJ1-1	TGTGCCAGCAGTTTAGGCAGGGGGACTGAAGCTTTCTTT	CASSLGRGTEAFF
TRBV28	many	NA	14	TRBJ2-1	TGTGCCAGCAGTTTCGAGCGGGACAACAATGAGCAGTTCTTC	CASSFERDNNEQFF